The source of this T cell receptor (beta chain) is a study of cytomegalovirus exposure and HLA in healthy donors. Study context: An earlier analysis found fewer than 120 million unique TCR beta sequences from about 190 million T cells. Clustering assigned approximately 79% of the approximately 400 genotyped donors to the Caucasian-associated ancestry cluster.

There are 18 residues in the CDR3. Germline loops: CDR1 LGHNA, CDR2 YNFKEQ. V was shortened by 0 bases and J by 0 bases, with 15 bases between the two germline ends. The PCR had 60 Vbeta and 13 Jbeta primers. Authors' processing steps: An analysis that came later counted 73 million or so unique TCR beta chains, approximately 9.9 million shared. Only in-frame clones appear in the TCRdb table, and some are missing; sequencing was by immunoSEQ multiplex PCR. From that table come the V and J calls and clone size; the DNA was used to work out D and trimming. The sample yields under 85,000 clones, more than 60% seen once. As regards this clone: Its antigen is as yet unknown.

Findings and caveats of the study: A few chains tied to CMV proved CMV antigen-specific in vitro.

Sequencing was performed on PBMCs. V is TRBV4-2 and J is TRBJ1-5; D gene unclear. The source is a man between 35 and 55 years old in good health and CMV-seronegative. The CDR3 DNA reads TGTGCCAGCAGCCAAGATTTAGGAGGTCTCCCTAGCAATCAGCCCCAGCATTTT. This codes for CASSQDLGGLPSNQPQHF.